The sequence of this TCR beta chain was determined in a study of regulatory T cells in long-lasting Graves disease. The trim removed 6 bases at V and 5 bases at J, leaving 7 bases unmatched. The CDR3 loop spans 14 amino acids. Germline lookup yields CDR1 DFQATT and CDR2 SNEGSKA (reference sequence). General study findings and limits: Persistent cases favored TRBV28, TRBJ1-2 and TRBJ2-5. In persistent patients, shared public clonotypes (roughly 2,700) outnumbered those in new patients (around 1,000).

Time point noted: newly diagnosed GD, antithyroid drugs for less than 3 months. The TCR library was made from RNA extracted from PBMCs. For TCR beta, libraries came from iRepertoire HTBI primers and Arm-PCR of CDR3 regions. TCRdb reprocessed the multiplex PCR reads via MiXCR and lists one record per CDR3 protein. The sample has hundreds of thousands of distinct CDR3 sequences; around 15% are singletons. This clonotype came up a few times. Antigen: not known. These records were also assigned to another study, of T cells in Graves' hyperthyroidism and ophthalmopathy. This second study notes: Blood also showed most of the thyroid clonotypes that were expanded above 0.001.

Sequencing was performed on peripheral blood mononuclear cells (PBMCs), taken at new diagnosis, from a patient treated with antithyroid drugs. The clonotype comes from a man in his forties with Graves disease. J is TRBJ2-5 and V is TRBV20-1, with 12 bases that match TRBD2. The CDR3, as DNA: TGCAGTGCCAGTCCCGGGACTAGCGGGGAGACCCAGTACTTC. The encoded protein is CSASPGTSGETQYF.